A single sample is the source of the 27 T cell receptor beta chains below, sequenced in a study of blood T cell repertoires in COVID-19. Profiling relied on immunoSEQ multiplex PCR, and the TCRdb table lists in-frame clones only, not all of them. The sample holds tens of thousands of clones, about 75% seen once. Input material: peripheral blood. The receptors here all came from a human donor in a cohort sampled during active COVID-19.

The chain links TRBV10-3 to TRBJ1-1; D possibly corresponds to TRBD1 (6 bases). Germline V lookup: CDR1 ENHRY, CDR2 SYGVKD. V was cut by 8 bases and J by 0 bases, with 16 bases left in between. This CDR3 is built from 15 residues. The CDR3 region is CAIGPGGSLNTEAFF. The DNA of the CDR3 is TGTGCCATCGGCCCTGGGGGCAGTTTGAACACTGAAGCTTTCTTT.

This chain links TRBV5-4 with TRBJ1-4, with TRBD1 matching over 8 bases. CDR3 length: 17 amino acids. Germline values: CDR1 SGHNT, CDR2 YYREEE (reference sequence). V lost 4 bases and J lost 0; bases outside the gene matches: 8. The CDR3 region has the DNA TGTGCCAGCAGCCGCAACCCGGGACAGGCAACTAATGAAAAACTGTTTTTT. It is translated as CASSRNPGQATNEKLFF.

The chain couples TRBV27 to TRBJ2-3; D is ambiguous. Looked up from germline, CDR1 is MNHEY and CDR2 is SMNVEV (reference sequence). V was cut by 6 bases and J by 4 bases, with 5 bases left in between. CDR3 length equals 11 residues. The CDR3 loop is CASREADTQYF. As DNA, the CDR3 is TGTGCCAGCAGAGAGGCAGATACGCAGTATTTT.

The table lists this clone with a few counts. The chain is built from TRBV6-5 and TRBJ2-7; the match to TRBD1 covers 8 bases. The CDR3 runs to 16 residues. V trimming: 2 bases; J trimming: 1 base; junction bases outside the gene matches: 7. Germline V lookup: CDR1 MNHEY, CDR2 SVGAGI. The CDR3 protein is CASSYPRGRGSYEQYF. In DNA form, the CDR3 reads TGTGCCAGCAGTTACCCCAGGGGGCGCGGGTCCTACGAGCAGTACTTC.

This clone appeared a few times. The chain combines TRBV7-9 with TRBJ1-5; possibly TRBD1 for D (5 bases). Deletions cut 4 bases from V and 5 bases from J, with 12 bases between. The CDR3 runs 14 residues. From germline, CDR1 is SEHNR and CDR2 FQNEAQ (reference sequence). CDR3 in amino acids: CASSSNGGDQPQHF. CDR3 DNA: TGTGCCAGCAGCTCAAATGGGGGGGATCAGCCCCAGCATTTT.

V usage is TRBV2 and J usage is TRBJ2-2, with 9 nucleotides matching TRBD2. J was trimmed by 3 bases and V by 4 bases; bases with no gene match: 3. The CDR3 covers 15 residues. CDR1 and CDR2 from the germline V gene are SNHLY and FYNNEI. CDR3 protein: CASSAAGGDTGELFF. The DNA of the CDR3 is TGTGCCAGCAGTGCGGCGGGAGGGGACACCGGGGAGCTGTTTTTT. The variable domain in full, with the rest retrieved from reference TRBV2 and TRBJ2-2, is EPEVTQTPSHQVTQMGQEVILRCVPISNHLYFYWYRQILGQKVEFLVSFYNNEISEKSEIFDDQFSVERPDGSNFTLKIRSTKLEDSAMYFCASSAAGGDTGELFFGEGSRLTVL.

The rearrangement links TRBV7-9 to TRBJ1-1; no reliable D call. Germline lookup yields CDR1 SEHNR and CDR2 FQNEAQ (reference sequence). CDR3 size: 13 residues. Between the trimmed V and J ends, which lost 5 bases and 4 bases, there was a span of 11 bases. CDR3 sequence: CASSPGGSTEAFF. CDR3 coding DNA: TGTGCCAGCAGCCCGGGCGGGTCCACTGAAGCTTTCTTT.

The rearrangement joins TRBV19 to TRBJ2-2; no definite D call. This CDR3 comprises 11 residues. V lost 8 bases to trimming and J lost 1 base, with 2 bases between them. Germline CDR1 is LNHDA and CDR2 is SQIVND (reference sequence). The CDR3 sequence is CASRNTGELFF. In DNA form, the CDR3 reads TGTGCCAGTCGGAACACCGGGGAGCTGTTTTTT.

This clone is judged medium-sized. The chain recombines TRBV4-3 with TRBJ1-2; 7 bases are shared with TRBD1. The germline gives CDR1 LGHNA, CDR2 YSLEER. The V segment lost 1 base and the J segment 8 bases; nucleotides outside the gene matches: 13. The CDR3 totals 16 residues. The CDR3 spells CASSQGEQGDTLGYTF. CDR3 DNA: TGCGCCAGCAGCCAAGGCGAGCAGGGGGACACGTTGGGCTACACCTTC.

This rearrangement joins TRBV7-9 to TRBJ1-6; D is perhaps TRBD1 (5 bases). From germline, CDR1 is SEHNR and CDR2 FQNEAQ (reference sequence). CDR3 size: 13 residues. Trimming removed 5 bases at V and 14 bases at J, with 16 bases between. As DNA, the CDR3 is TGTGCCAGCAGCCCCGAGACAGCCCGATCCCTCCACTTT. As protein: CASSPETARSLHF.

The J gene is TRBJ1-1, the V gene TRBV30, with a weak D call TRBD1 (5 bases). The V end lost 3 bases, the J end lost 10 bases, and 18 bases lay between the germline ends. The CDR3 is made up of 13 amino acids. CDR1 GTSNPN and CDR2 SVGIG come from the germline V gene (reference sequence). CDR3 nucleotides: TGTGCCTGGAGCCTTCCGACCCGACAGAGAGCTTTCTTT. It encodes CAWSLPTRQRAFF.

The chain employs TRBV19 and TRBJ1-2, with TRBD1 as a possible D gene (6 bases). Trimming pared 3 bases from V and 4 bases from J, leaving 18 bases between. Per the germline V gene, CDR1 is LNHDA and CDR2 is SQIVND (reference sequence). This CDR3 is 16 amino acids long. The CDR3 region has the DNA TGTGCCAGTAGTATTTCCTGGACAGCTGCGACCTATGGCTACACCTTC. Translation gives CASSISWTAATYGYTF.

The chain employs TRBV28 and TRBJ2-5, with D perhaps matching TRBD2 (6 bases). Trimming removed 4 bases from V and 3 bases from J, with 9 bases in between. The CDR3 runs 13 residues. Germline assignment: CDR1 MDHEN and CDR2 SYDVKM. CDR3 nucleotides: TGTGCCAGCAGTTCGGACTATAAAGAGACCCAGTACTTC. It yields the protein CASSSDYKETQYF.

The chain combines TRBV3-1 (or the pseudogene TRBV3-2) with TRBJ2-7; D may be TRBD1 (5 bases). Between the trimmed V and J ends, which lost 1 base and 0 bases, there was a span of 13 bases. The CDR3 loop spans 16 amino acids. In germline, CDR1 is LGHDT, CDR2 YNNKEL (reference sequence). This CDR3 reads CASSQGGGRFSYEQYF. CDR3 bases: TGTGCCAGCAGCCAAGGGGGCGGACGGTTCTCCTACGAGCAGTACTTC.

This clone showed up just once. The chain joins TRBV20-1 to TRBJ2-1; weak D call: TRBD2 (5 bases). Germline V lookup: CDR1 DFQATT, CDR2 SNEGSKA (reference sequence). The V gene lost 1 base and the J gene lost 10 bases, with 8 bases spanning the gap. This CDR3 comprises 11 residues. CDR3 region: CSARGQREQFF. As DNA, the CDR3 is TGCAGTGCTAGAGGTCAGCGGGAGCAGTTCTTC.

In its sample, this clone was seen a few times. The CDR3 region has the DNA TGTGCCAGCAGCCGAGAAGCTTCTGGGGCCAACGTCCTGACTTTC. It specifies CASSREASGANVLTF. The chain couples TRBV7-9 to TRBJ2-6; D uncertain. The V and J ends lost 5 bases and 1 base respectively, with 9 bases between them. This CDR3 spans 15 amino acids. In germline, CDR1 is SEHNR, CDR2 FQNEAQ (reference sequence).

The chain employs TRBV5-6 and TRBJ2-7, with a weak D call TRBD2 (5 bases). CDR3 size: 11 residues. CDR1 and CDR2 from the germline V gene are SGHDT and YYEEEE. The V end was cut by 5 bases, the J end by 7 bases, with 10 bases between. For the CDR3, the DNA is TGTGCCAGCAGTCTGGGCGGGGAGCAGTACTTC. Translating it yields CASSLGGEQYF.

The chain recombines TRBV6-6 with TRBJ1-3; 9 nucleotides align to TRBD1. Germline V gene sequence: CDR1 MNHNY, CDR2 SVGAGI (reference sequence). CDR3 length: 14 residues. CDR3 bases: TGTGTGACTGGGAGGGGACAGGGTGGAAACACCATATATTTT. This gives the protein CVTGRGQGGNTIYF.

The CDR3 is CASSAFRDRGPEQYF. In DNA, the CDR3 is TGTGCCAGCAGCGCCTTCCGGGACAGGGGGCCAGAGCAGTACTTC. V gene TRBV11-3 combines with J gene TRBJ2-7; 12 nucleotides align to TRBD1. From germline, CDR1 is SGHNT and CDR2 YENEEA. With V trimmed by 5 bases and J by 7 bases, 9 bases remained unmatched. This CDR3 comprises 15 residues.

The V and J genes are TRBV18 and TRBJ1-1, with D perhaps matching TRBD1 (5 bases). The CDR3 is 14 residues long. Trimming took off 3 bases at V and 1 base at J, with 9 bases between the two ends. Germline V CDR1 and CDR2: KGHSH, LQKENI. For the CDR3, the DNA is TGTGCCAGCTCACCGTCCGGGGGGAACACTGAAGCTTTCTTT. Protein product: CASSPSGGNTEAFF.

The gene calls are TRBV15 and TRBJ1-1, with D possibly being TRBD1 (6 bases). Trimming took off 3 bases at V and 3 bases at J, with 11 bases between the two ends. Germline values: CDR1 LNHNV, CDR2 YYDKDF (reference sequence). This CDR3 is 14 amino acids long. CDR3 residues: CATSRGEGDTEAFF. CDR3 DNA sequence: TGTGCCACCAGCAGGGGGGAGGGGGACACTGAAGCTTTCTTT.

The chain is built from TRBV6-5 and TRBJ2-7; 11 bases are shared with TRBD2. The CDR3 has 15 amino acids. With 5 bases clipped from V and 0 bases from J, the junction kept 3 bases outside the gene matches. Germline CDR1 and CDR2: MNHEY and SVGAGI. The CDR3 sequence is CASSPTSGNSYEQYF. The CDR3 DNA reads TGTGCCAGCAGTCCGACTAGCGGGAACTCCTACGAGCAGTACTTC.

The V call is TRBV27, the J call TRBJ1-1, with 9 bases fitting TRBD1. Trimming cost V 5 bases and J 6 bases; bases outside gene matches: 7. CDR1 and CDR2 from the germline V gene are MNHEY and SMNVEV (reference sequence). The CDR3 covers 14 residues. CDR3 nucleotides: TGTGCCAGCAGTCACGGACAGGGGATTTCTGAAGCTTTCTTT. Translated, it gives CASSHGQGISEAFF.

The chain is built from TRBV2 and TRBJ2-1, with 8 positions matching TRBD2. This CDR3 spans 15 amino acids. The germline CDR1 and CDR2 sequences are SNHLY and FYNNEI. V was clipped by 7 bases and J by 0 bases; unmatched bases: 5. The CDR3 sequence: CASKKAGGSYNEQFF. For the CDR3, the DNA is TGTGCCAGCAAGAAGGCGGGGGGCTCCTACAATGAGCAGTTCTTC.

V usage is TRBV3-1 (or the pseudogene TRBV3-2) and J usage is TRBJ2-1; a possible D gene is TRBD1 (5 bases). Germline-derived CDR1 and CDR2 are LGHDT and YNNKEL (reference sequence). Trimming stripped 1 base from V and 9 bases from J, with 16 bases between. The CDR3 spans 15 residues. The CDR3 nucleotides read TGTGCCAGCAGCCAAGGAAGCAGGGATAGGGGTGAGCAGTTCTTC. Protein sequence: CASSQGSRDRGEQFF.

This clone was detected only once. The CDR3: CASSYSTGWSYGYTF. The CDR3 DNA is TGTGCCAGCAGTTACTCGACAGGGTGGAGCTATGGCTACACCTTC. This chain connects TRBV6-5 to TRBJ1-2; 7 nucleotides agree with TRBD1. With 0 bases clipped from V and 4 bases from J, the junction kept 5 bases outside the gene matches. Per germline, CDR1 MNHEY and CDR2 SVGAGI. The CDR3 length is 15 residues.

This chain connects TRBV5-6 to TRBJ2-5; 7 bases are shared with TRBD1. CDR3 size: 14 residues. With 1 base clipped from V and 5 bases from J, the junction kept 5 bases outside the gene matches. CDR1 SGHDT and CDR2 YYEEEE come from the germline V gene. CDR3 in amino acids: CASSLKGAGETQYF. The CDR3 coding sequence is TGTGCCAGCAGCTTGAAGGGGGCCGGGGAGACCCAGTACTTC.